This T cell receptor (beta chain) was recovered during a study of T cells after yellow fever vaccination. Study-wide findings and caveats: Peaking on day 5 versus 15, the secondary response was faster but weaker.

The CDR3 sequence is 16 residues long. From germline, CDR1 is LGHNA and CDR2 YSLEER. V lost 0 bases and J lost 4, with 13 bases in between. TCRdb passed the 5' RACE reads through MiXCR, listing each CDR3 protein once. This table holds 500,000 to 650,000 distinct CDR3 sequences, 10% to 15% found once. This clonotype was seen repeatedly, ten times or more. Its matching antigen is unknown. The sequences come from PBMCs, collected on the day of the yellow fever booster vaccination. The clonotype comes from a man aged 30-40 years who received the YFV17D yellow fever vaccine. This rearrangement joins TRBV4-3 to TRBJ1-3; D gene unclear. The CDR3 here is CASSQEITNSGNTIYF. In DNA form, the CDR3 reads TGCGCCAGCAGCCAAGAGATAACAAATTCCGGAAACACCATATATTTT.